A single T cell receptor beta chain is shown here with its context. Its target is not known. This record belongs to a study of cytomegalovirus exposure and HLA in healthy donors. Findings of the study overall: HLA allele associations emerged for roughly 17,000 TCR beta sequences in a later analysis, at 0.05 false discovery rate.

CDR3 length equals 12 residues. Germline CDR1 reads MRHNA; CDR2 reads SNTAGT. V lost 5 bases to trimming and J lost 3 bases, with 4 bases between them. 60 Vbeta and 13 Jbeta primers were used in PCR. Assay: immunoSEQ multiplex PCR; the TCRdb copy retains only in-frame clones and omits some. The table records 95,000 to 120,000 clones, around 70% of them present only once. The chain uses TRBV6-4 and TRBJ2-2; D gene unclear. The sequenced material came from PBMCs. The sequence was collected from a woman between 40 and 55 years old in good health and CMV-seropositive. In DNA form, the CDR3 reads TGTGCCAGCAGTTCGTACACCGGGGAGCTGTTTTTT. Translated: CASSSYTGELFF.